Included here is one TCR beta chain sequence, with context. Sequencing was performed with immunoSEQ multiplex PCR; in TCRdb, only in-frame clones are kept and a portion is missing. This table holds about 18,000 clones, approximately 72% found once. The CDR3 length is 14 residues. Germline assignment: CDR1 SGHAT and CDR2 FQNNGV. V gave up 1 base and J gave up 7 bases, with 11 bases separating them. This sample is drawn from a study of OX40 agonist ivuxolimab in advanced cancers. Whole-study context: Clinicians treated patients with ivuxolimab, an agonistic anti-OX40 (CD134) antibody. Of the participants, over 30% had some prior anti-PD-1, anti-PD-L1 or anti-CTLA-4 therapy, which was allowed.

The material sequenced was CD4+ or CD8+ T cells sorted from blood, taken in a trial of the OX40 agonist ivuxolimab. The sequence was obtained from an adult with an advanced solid tumor such as melanoma, head and neck, liver or kidney cancer. This chain connects TRBV11-2 to TRBJ2-1, with a weak D call TRBD1 (5 bases). For the CDR3, the DNA is TGTGCCAGCAGCTTAGTGGCTGGGGCTAATGAGCAGTTCTTC. This sequence encodes CASSLVAGANEQFF. Supplemented by reference TRBV11-2 and TRBJ2-1, the full variable domain reads EAGVAQSPRYKIIEKRQSVAFWCNPISGHATLYWYQQILGQGPKLLIQFQNNGVVDDSQLPKDRFSAERLKGVDSTLKIQPAKLEDSAVYLCASSLVAGANEQFFGPGTRLTVL.